This T cell receptor (beta chain) was recorded in a study of T-cell reconstitution after alpha-beta-depleted transplantation in children. Study-wide results and limits: There were some patients whose high TCRbeta diversity at day 60 came from surviving recipient T cells and thymic progenitors. Among T cells one year after transplant, newly produced cells accounted for most counts and diversity. Alpha-beta T cells about two months after transplant reportedly derived from several hundred expanded graft clones.

Germline CDR1 is MDHEN and CDR2 is SYDVKM. CDR3 length: 15 amino acids. V was cut by 6 bases and J by 0 bases, with 15 bases left in between. With regard to this clonotype: Its specificity is not known.

Preparation of the TCRbeta library used unique molecular identifiers. TCRdb redid the calling of the PCR reads with MiXCR, one entry per CDR3 protein. The sample holds 500,000 to 600,000 distinct CDR3 sequences; more than 20% are singletons and the top ten take around 36%. The sequenced sample was PBMCs, obtained before TCRalphabeta/CD19-depleted stem cell transplant. This sequence was found in a boy in the first two years of life with Wiskott-Aldrich syndrome, due to receive a stem cell transplant. This chain connects TRBV28 to TRBJ2-7; D possibly matches TRBD1 or TRBD2 (6 bases each). CDR3 nucleotides: TGTGCCAGCAGATCCCAGGGGAGGCACTCCTACGAGCAGTACTTC. Amino acids: CASRSQGRHSYEQYF.